The present entry profiles one T cell receptor beta chain with its context. As yet, its antigen is unknown. These data come from a study of T cell repertoires in cytomegalovirus infection. Across the whole study: CMV infection plus the matching HLA type was flagged by public TCR beta signatures.

Each CDR3 protein is one row after TCRdb ran MiXCR on the reads. Here the sample spans approximately 70,000 distinct CDR3 sequences, 20% to 25% being singletons. The CDR3 runs 16 residues. Trimming removed 3 bases from V and 5 bases from J; junction bases left unmatched: 12. Germline V gives CDR1 SGHVS, CDR2 FNYEAQ. The chain couples TRBV7-6 to TRBJ2-7, with 8 bases fitting TRBD1. This sample comprised CD8+ T cells from cultured PBMCs, obtained from culture after CMV antigen stimulation. The clonotype originates from a human donor in good health (CMV status not recorded). Some clones in this sample may be carry-over from other donors' samples. This CDR3 reads CASSLAGGRDWDEQYF. The CDR3 DNA sequence: TGTGCCAGCAGCTTGGCAGGGGGCAGAGATTGGGACGAGCAGTACTTC.